This T cell receptor beta chain derives from a study of OX40 agonist ivuxolimab in advanced cancers. Across the study: A male proportion of 82.7% was recorded, with mean age 60 years and range 23 to 79. Three patients showed partial responses: one hepatocellular carcinoma and two cutaneous melanoma cases.

Patients were ruled out by autoimmune disease history or systemic immunosuppression. This clone was detected only once. Its target is not known. Repertoires were generated with immunoSEQ multiplex PCR, while TCRdb's copy carries only in-frame clones and drops some. The sample lists more than 15,000 clones, about two thirds occurring once. Study-wide results and caveats: In the 0.1-3.0 mg/kg groups, partial responders showed among the lowest expansion.

The CDR3 contains 15 residues. Germline V gives CDR1 MNHNS, CDR2 SASEGT. V dropped 3 bases and J dropped 3 bases, with 14 bases sitting between them. The chain is built from TRBV6-1 and TRBJ1-1; D unclear. Sample: CD4+ or CD8+ T cells sorted from blood, taken in a trial of the OX40 agonist ivuxolimab. The sequence derives from an adult with an advanced solid tumor such as melanoma, head and neck, liver or kidney cancer. CDR3 sequence reads: CASSDFPGPYTEAFF. CDR3 DNA sequence: TGTGCCAGCAGTGATTTCCCGGGCCCCTACACTGAAGCTTTCTTT.